This T cell receptor beta chain was retrieved from a study of tumor-infiltrating lymphocytes in glioblastoma multiforme. Notes on this clonotype: Antigen unknown. One junction end disagrees with the germline gene, perhaps due to a read error.

Multiple V-beta primers and a C-beta primer amplified TCRB from RNA. A C-beta primer primed TCRB cDNA from about 0.45 ug RNA. TCRdb re-called the multiplex PCR reads with MiXCR, one entry per CDR3 protein. The sample contains around 30,000 distinct CDR3 sequences, approximately 60% of which appear only once. CDR1 is ENHRY and CDR2 is SYGVKD in the germline V gene. The CDR3 is 14 amino acids. Overall study findings and caveats: RNA-based TCR sequencing may distort clone frequencies, since cells carry unequal TCR transcript numbers.

The chain couples TRBV10-3 to TRBJ1-1; TRBD1 aligns across 7 bases. The origin of this receptor is a male donor with glioblastoma. The sample consisted of brain tumor tissue. CDR3 protein: CATSVTGRYTEAFF. Written as DNA, the CDR3 is TGCGCCACGAGCGTGACAGGGAGGTACACTGAAGCTTTCTTT.